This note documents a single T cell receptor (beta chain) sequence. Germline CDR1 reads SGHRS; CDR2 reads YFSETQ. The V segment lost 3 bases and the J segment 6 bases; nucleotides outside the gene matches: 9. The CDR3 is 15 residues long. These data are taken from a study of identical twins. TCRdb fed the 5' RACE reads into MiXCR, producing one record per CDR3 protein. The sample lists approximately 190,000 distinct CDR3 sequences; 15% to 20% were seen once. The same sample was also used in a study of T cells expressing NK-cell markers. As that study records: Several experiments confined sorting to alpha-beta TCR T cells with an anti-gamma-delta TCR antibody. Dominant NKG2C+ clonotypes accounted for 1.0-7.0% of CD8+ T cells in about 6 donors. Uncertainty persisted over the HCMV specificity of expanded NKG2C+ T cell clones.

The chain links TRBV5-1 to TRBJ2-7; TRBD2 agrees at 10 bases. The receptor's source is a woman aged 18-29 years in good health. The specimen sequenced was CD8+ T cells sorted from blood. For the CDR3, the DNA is TGCGCCAGCAGCTCTGTAATTAGCGGGGGGCCCGAGCAGTACTTC. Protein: CASSSVISGGPEQYF.